Each of the 10 T cell receptor beta chains below was sequenced from the same sample in a study of blood T cells in healthy people across ages. The second PCR ran about 6 to 12 cycles with a sample-barcoded 5' primer and J-beta primers. TCRdb re-called the 5' RACE reads with MiXCR, one entry per CDR3 protein. This sample yields 1.5 million to 2 million distinct CDR3 sequences, of which about 49% are seen a single time; around 2.1% belongs to the top ten. Sequenced sample: blood. These receptors were collected from a woman aged 40 to 55 in good health.

The rearrangement joins TRBV28 to TRBJ2-5, with D possibly being TRBD1 (7 bases). The V and J ends lost 6 bases and 4 bases respectively, with 21 bases between them. Per germline, CDR1 MDHEN and CDR2 SYDVKM. This CDR3 contains 16 residues. DNA of the CDR3: TGTGCCAGCAGCTCAGGGGGGACAATCAAAAGAGAGACCCAGTACTTC. Encoded protein: CASSSGGTIKRETQYF. The whole variable domain, remainder taken from reference TRBV28 and TRBJ2-5, is DVKVTQSSRYLVKRTGEKVFLECVQDMDHENMFWYRQDPGLGLRLIYFSYDVKMKEKGDIPEGYSVSREKKERFSLILESASTNQTSMYLCASSSGGTIKRETQYFGPGTRLLVL.

The V call is TRBV9, the J call TRBJ1-1; tentatively, D is TRBD1 (5 bases). V lost 4 bases and J lost 11, with 12 bases in between. The germline V gene has CDR1 SGDLS and CDR2 YYNGEE. The CDR3 runs to 11 residues. CDR3 sequence (DNA): TGTGCCAGCAGCCTAGGTGAGGGGGCTTTCTTT. It translates to CASSLGEGAFF. The full variable domain, completed using reference TRBV9 and TRBJ1-1, is DSGVTQTPKHLITATGQRVTLRCSPRSGDLSVYWYQQSLDQGLQFLIQYYNGEERAKGNILERFSAQQFPDLHSELNLSSLELGDSALYFCASSLGEGAFFGQGTRLTVV.

This clonotype was seen only a few times. V usage is TRBV7-2 and J usage is TRBJ1-2; unclear D gene. V was pared by 5 bases and J by 0 bases, with 13 bases between. Germline V gene data show CDR1 as SGHTA and CDR2 as FQGNSA. CDR3 length: 15 amino acids. In DNA form, the CDR3 reads TGTGCCAGCAGCCCAGGACCCGACCCTAACTATGGCTACACCTTC. Translating it yields CASSPGPDPNYGYTF. The full variable domain, with the rest looked up from reference TRBV7-2 and TRBJ1-2, is GAGVSQSPSNKVTEKGKDVELRCDPISGHTALYWYRQSLGQGLEFLIYFQGNSAPDKSGLPSDRFSAERTGGSVSTLTIQRTQQEDSAVYLCASSPGPDPNYGYTFGSGTRLTVV.

The table lists this clonotype with a few counts. This chain joins TRBV6-5 and TRBJ2-7; D is perhaps TRBD1 or TRBD2 (6 bases each). This CDR3 has 13 residues. The V end was cut by 6 bases, the J end by 5 bases, with 14 bases between. Looked up from germline, CDR1 is MNHEY and CDR2 is SVGAGI. The DNA for the CDR3 is TGTGCCAGCAGGCCCCAGGGGAGGCACGAGCAGTACTTC. Its protein is CASRPQGRHEQYF.

The J gene is TRBJ2-1, the V gene TRBV4-2; 9 nucleotides agree with TRBD1. The end of the DNA is better explained by TRBJ2-7, so the J call may be wrong. This CDR3 contains 15 residues. Per germline, CDR1 LGHNA and CDR2 YNFKEQ. This CDR3 is CASSPGDRDYNEQYF. CDR3 bases: TGTGCCAGCAGCCCGGGGGACAGGGATTACAATGAGCAGTACTTC.

In this sample, this clonotype turned up a few times. The CDR3 bases are TGTGCCAGCAGCCGAGGGGGGGACAGGAGGAATGAGCAGTTCTTC. Translation gives CASSRGGDRRNEQFF. The chain combines TRBV7-2 with TRBJ2-1; maybe TRBD1 (8 bases). Trimming left V 5 bases short and J 7 bases short, with 18 bases between. The germline V gene has CDR1 SGHTA and CDR2 FQGNSA. The CDR3 sequence is 15 residues long.

This sequence joins TRBV18 and TRBJ2-3, with a tentative D call TRBD2 (6 bases). Germline CDR1 reads KGHSH; CDR2 reads LQKENI. Trimming cost V 0 bases and J 2 bases, with 21 bases left between them. This CDR3 is built from 19 residues. The CDR3: CASSPPLREALSDTDTQYF. CDR3 coding DNA: TGTGCCAGCTCACCACCGTTGAGGGAGGCCCTTTCTGACACAGATACGCAGTATTTT.

The chain carries TRBV7-2 and TRBJ2-1; 7 bases line up with TRBD2. Unmatched junction bases numbered 12, after V lost 4 bases and J lost 6 bases. Germline-derived CDR1 and CDR2 are SGHTA and FQGNSA. This CDR3 spans 16 amino acids. Written as DNA, the CDR3 is TGTGCCAGCAGCTCCGTAGTGGGAGGGCCGGCCAATGAGCAGTTCTTC. Residues: CASSSVVGGPANEQFF. The variable domain in full, completed from reference TRBV7-2 and TRBJ2-1, reads GAGVSQSPSNKVTEKGKDVELRCDPISGHTALYWYRQSLGQGLEFLIYFQGNSAPDKSGLPSDRFSAERTGGSVSTLTIQRTQQEDSAVYLCASSSVVGGPANEQFFGPGTRLTVL.

This chain links TRBV6-5 with TRBJ2-1; possibly TRBD2 for D (6 bases). Germline V lookup: CDR1 MNHEY, CDR2 SVGAGI. Trimming stripped 0 bases from V and 4 bases from J, with 10 bases between. This CDR3 has 15 residues. The CDR3 bases are TGTGCCAGCAGTTACTCCAGCGGGCAATACAATGAGCAGTTCTTC. Translated, it gives CASSYSSGQYNEQFF.

V gene TRBV5-1 combines with J gene TRBJ2-5; D unresolved. CDR3 length: 11 residues. Looked up from germline, CDR1 is SGHRS and CDR2 is YFSETQ. Trimming removed 8 bases at V and 0 bases at J, with 5 bases between. Written as DNA, the CDR3 is TGCGCCAGTTACTACCAAGAGACCCAGTACTTC. The encoded protein is CASYYQETQYF.